Presented here are 18 T cell receptor beta chains from one specimen sequenced in a study of blood T cell dynamics during melanoma immunotherapy. Time point defined: pre-treatment baseline. Some clones are missing from TCRdb's copy, which holds only in-frame ones; the method was immunoSEQ multiplex PCR. The repertoire holds about 9,700 clones, roughly 90% seen once, with more than 25% in the top ten. The sequences come from blood, collected from a patient treated with checkpoint blockade. These receptors were obtained from a human donor with melanoma.

CDR3 amino acids: CASSPRATGGYEQYF. The DNA of the CDR3 is TGTGCCAGCAGCCCCCGGGCAACAGGGGGCTACGAGCAGTACTTC. The J gene is TRBJ2-7, the V gene TRBV11-2; 8 bases fit TRBD1. CDR3 length: 15 residues. The junction had 9 bases not matched to a gene; V was cut back by 5 bases and J by 3 bases. Germline V gene data show CDR1 as SGHAT and CDR2 as FQNNGV.

J is TRBJ2-4 and V is TRBV27; D could derive from TRBD1 or TRBD2 (6 bases each). Germline V gene lookup returns CDR1 MNHEY and CDR2 SMNVEV (reference sequence). Trimming shortened V by 1 base and J by 7 bases, and 17 bases separated the two germline ends. This CDR3 has 16 residues. The CDR3, as DNA: TGTGCCAGCAGTTTATTCCCCGGGGGCGCGGAGAACATTCAGTACTTC. Its translation is CASSLFPGGAENIQYF.

V is TRBV7-9 and J is TRBJ2-7, with TRBD1 matching over 8 bases. Looked up from germline, CDR1 is SEHNR and CDR2 is FQNEAQ (reference sequence). J gave up 3 bases and V 3 bases, and 4 bases lay outside the gene matches. The CDR3 runs to 14 residues. DNA for the CDR3: TGTGCCAGCAGCTTGACAGGGGTCCTCTACGAGCAGTACTTC. It codes for CASSLTGVLYEQYF.

The chain uses TRBV25-1 and TRBJ1-1; D possibly corresponds to TRBD1 (5 bases). Deletions cut 1 base from V and 5 bases from J, with 14 bases between. The CDR3 loop spans 15 amino acids. CDR1 and CDR2 from the germline V gene are MGHDK and SYGVNS. The DNA of the CDR3 is TGTGCCAGCAGTGAATGGGGCGCCCCGGGTACTGAAGCTTTCTTT. It specifies CASSEWGAPGTEAFF.

This rearrangement joins TRBV6-1 to TRBJ2-3; 7 positions match TRBD1. Trimming cost V 7 bases and J 2 bases; bases outside gene matches: 6. Germline-derived CDR1 and CDR2 are MNHNS and SASEGT. This CDR3 has 14 amino acids. The CDR3 coding sequence is TGTGCCAGCACCCCGACAGGGTACACAGATACGCAGTATTTT. Its protein product is CASTPTGYTDTQYF.

The V gene is TRBV27, the J gene TRBJ2-1; the match to TRBD2 covers 7 bases. Trimming took 2 bases from V and 8 from J; bases not matched to a gene: 12. CDR3 length: 16 amino acids. From germline, CDR1 is MNHEY and CDR2 SMNVEV (reference sequence). The CDR3 DNA reads TGTGCCAGCAGTTTAAGGGGTGGCGGGAGTAGCTATGAGCAGTTCTTC. Amino acids: CASSLRGGGSSYEQFF.

The chain couples TRBV19 to TRBJ1-1; tentatively, D is TRBD1 (5 bases). The CDR3 length is 15 residues. In germline, CDR1 is LNHDA, CDR2 SQIVND (reference sequence). Trimming shortened V by 5 bases and J by 1 base, and 14 bases separated the two germline ends. CDR3 DNA: TGTGCCAGTAGTCCGGGACTCCTGTGGAACACTGAAGCTTTCTTT. Translation: CASSPGLLWNTEAFF.

V gene TRBV6-5 combines with J gene TRBJ2-7, with a possible D match to TRBD1 (6 bases). The CDR3 sequence is 13 residues long. V gave up 0 bases and J gave up 3 bases, with 6 bases separating them. Germline V gene sequence: CDR1 MNHEY, CDR2 SVGAGI. CDR3 amino acids: CASSYSRGYEQYF. CDR3 sequence (DNA): TGTGCCAGCAGTTACTCCAGGGGCTACGAGCAGTACTTC.

This chain connects TRBV5-1 to TRBJ2-7, with D possibly TRBD2 on 6 matching bases. V was pared by 4 bases and J by 4 bases, with 18 bases between. The CDR3 has 15 amino acids. The germline V gene encodes CDR1 SGHRS and CDR2 YFSETQ. The CDR3 is CASSPSGGRGYEQYF. CDR3 bases: TGCGCCAGCAGCCCATCGGGTGGTCGGGGGTACGAGCAGTACTTC. The complete variable domain, with remaining parts taken from reference TRBV5-1 and TRBJ2-7, reads KAGVTQTPRYLIKTRGQQVTLSCSPISGHRSVSWYQQTPGQGLQFLFEYFSETQRNKGNFPGRFSGRQFSNSRSEMNVSTLELGDSALYLCASSPSGGRGYEQYFGPGTRLTVT.

The gene calls are TRBV9 and TRBJ1-2; D might be TRBD1 (5 bases). The CDR3 sequence is 14 residues long. Germline V gene lookup returns CDR1 SGDLS and CDR2 YYNGEE. With 4 bases removed from V and 3 bases from J, the gap between germline ends came to 13 bases. CDR3 nucleotides: TGTGCCAGCAGCACCCAGACAGCGGACTATGGCTACACCTTC. As protein: CASSTQTADYGYTF.

This sequence joins TRBV7-2 and TRBJ2-7; the D is unclear. The CDR3 totals 14 residues. CDR1 SGHTA and CDR2 FQGNSA come from the germline V gene. V was pared by 2 bases and J by 4 bases, with 12 bases between. DNA for the CDR3: TGTGCCAGCAGCTTATATGCCCCCTCTTACGAGCAGTACTTC. Its translation: CASSLYAPSYEQYF.

The V call is TRBV4-1, the J call TRBJ1-1; D is uncertain. This CDR3 is 14 amino acids long. Germline V gene lookup returns CDR1 MGHRA and CDR2 YSYEKL. V was cut by 1 base and J by 0 bases, with 6 bases left in between. DNA for the CDR3: TGCGCCAGCAGCCAAGTAGACTTGAACACTGAAGCTTTCTTT. This gives the protein CASSQVDLNTEAFF.

The V and J genes are TRBV7-9 and TRBJ1-3, with D unresolved. Germline CDR1 SEHNR, CDR2 FQNEAQ (reference sequence). V lost 4 bases and J 0 bases, leaving 13 bases between the germline ends. The CDR3 sequence is 16 residues long. Written as DNA, the CDR3 is TGTGCCAGCAGCTCCCCGGACCGATCCTCTGGAAACACCATATATTTT. Translating gives CASSSPDRSSGNTIYF.

This clone was picked up a small number of times. The chain combines TRBV2 with TRBJ2-7; D is unresolved. The CDR3 has 12 amino acids. Germline lookup yields CDR1 SNHLY and CDR2 FYNNEI. Trimming removed 4 bases from V and 4 bases from J, with 8 bases in between. CDR3 sequence (DNA): TGTGCCAGCAGTGTGGTGGGGTACGAGCAGTACTTC. This sequence encodes CASSVVGYEQYF.

V gene TRBV11-1 combines with J gene TRBJ2-2; 7 bases match TRBD2. The CDR3 has 15 residues. Looked up from germline, CDR1 is SGHAT and CDR2 is FQDESV (reference sequence). V trimming: 5 bases; J trimming: 6 bases; junction bases outside the gene matches: 9. The CDR3 DNA sequence: TGTGCCAGCAGCCCCGTGCGGGAGTCCCCCGGGGAGCTGTTTTTT. Translating it yields CASSPVRESPGELFF. The whole variable domain, remainder taken from reference TRBV11-1 and TRBJ2-2, is EAEVAQSPRYKITEKSQAVAFWCDPISGHATLYWYRQILGQGPELLVQFQDESVVDDSQLPKDRFSAERLKGVDSTLKIQPAELGDSAMYLCASSPVRESPGELFFGEGSRLTVL.

V gene TRBV30 combines with J gene TRBJ1-1, with D unresolved. Trimming pared 3 bases from V and 1 base from J, leaving 9 bases between. This CDR3 contains 13 residues. CDR1 is GTSNPN and CDR2 is SVGIG in the germline V gene (reference sequence). CDR3 sequence (DNA): TGTGCCTGGAGGGGCCACCCGAACACTGAAGCTTTCTTT. Protein sequence: CAWRGHPNTEAFF.

The chain employs TRBV7-2 and TRBJ2-3, with 12 bases fitting TRBD2. Germline-derived CDR1 and CDR2 are SGHTA and FQGNSA. This CDR3 has 18 amino acids. Germline trimming cut 1 base from V and 2 bases from J; bases unmatched to any gene: 7. The DNA for the CDR3 is TGTGCCAGCAGCTTAGTGCTACTAGCGGGAGGCACCACAGATACGCAGTATTTT. It codes for CASSLVLLAGGTTDTQYF.

V gene TRBV11-2 combines with J gene TRBJ1-2; D perhaps matches TRBD1 (5 bases). The CDR3 is 13 residues long. Germline CDR1 and CDR2: SGHAT and FQNNGV. The V end lost 5 bases, the J end lost 6 bases, and 13 bases lay between the germline ends. The CDR3 sequence: CASSPGGFDGYTF. The CDR3 DNA is TGTGCCAGCAGCCCCGGGGGTTTCGATGGCTACACCTTC. Complete variable domain (other parts from reference TRBV11-2 and TRBJ1-2): EAGVAQSPRYKIIEKRQSVAFWCNPISGHATLYWYQQILGQGPKLLIQFQNNGVVDDSQLPKDRFSAERLKGVDSTLKIQPAKLEDSAVYLCASSPGGFDGYTFGSGTRLTVV.